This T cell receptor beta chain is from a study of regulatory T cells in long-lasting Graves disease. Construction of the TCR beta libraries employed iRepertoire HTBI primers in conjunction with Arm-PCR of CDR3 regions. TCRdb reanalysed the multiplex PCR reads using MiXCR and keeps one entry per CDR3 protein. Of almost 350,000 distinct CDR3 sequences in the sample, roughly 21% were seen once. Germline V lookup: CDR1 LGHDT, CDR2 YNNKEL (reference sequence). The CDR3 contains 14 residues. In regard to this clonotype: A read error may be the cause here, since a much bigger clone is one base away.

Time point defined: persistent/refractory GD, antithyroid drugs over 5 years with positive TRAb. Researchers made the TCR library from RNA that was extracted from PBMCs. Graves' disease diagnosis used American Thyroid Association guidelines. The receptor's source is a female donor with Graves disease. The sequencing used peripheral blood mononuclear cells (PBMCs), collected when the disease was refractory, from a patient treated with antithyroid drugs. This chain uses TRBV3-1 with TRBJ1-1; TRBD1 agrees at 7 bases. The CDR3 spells CPSSHQGGNTEAFF. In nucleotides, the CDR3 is TGTCCCAGCAGCCACCAGGGGGGTAACACTGAAGCTTTCTTT.